The clone carrying this T cell receptor beta chain was seen at least ten times. The antigen is undetermined. V trimming: 5 bases; J trimming: 9 bases; junction bases outside the gene matches: 8. Germline CDR1 and CDR2: LNHDA and SQIVND (reference sequence). The CDR3 covers 15 residues. The data are from a study of T cell repertoires in cytomegalovirus infection. Background on the study: From public TCR beta signatures came an indication of both CMV infection and matching HLA type.

Regarding the study as a whole: What dominated the ex vivo response were HLA-C-restricted CMV-specific TCR beta clonotypes.

TCRdb passed the reads through MiXCR, listing each CDR3 protein once. The sample carries approximately 250,000 distinct CDR3 sequences, around 8.7% recorded once. Sequencing was performed on PBMCs. This sequence joins TRBV19 and TRBJ2-3; 13 bases line up with TRBD2. This receptor was obtained from a human donor in good health (CMV status not recorded). Some clones in this sample may be carry-over from other donors' samples. DNA of the CDR3: TGTGCCAGTAGTGAGACTAGCGGGAGGACGGTGACGCAGTATTTT. Protein product: CASSETSGRTVTQYF.